Listed here are 11 T cell receptor beta chains from one sample, sequenced in a study of blood T cell repertoires in COVID-19. Using immunoSEQ multiplex PCR, the repertoire was profiled, and TCRdb retains in-frame clones only, with some absent. The profile covers around 68,000 clones, with around 86% appearing a single time and 2.5% to 3% taken by the ten largest. Specimen: peripheral blood. All receptors derive from a man older than 75 with acute or convalescent COVID-19.

DNA for the CDR3: TGTGCCATCAGTGAGGCCGGTCCGAATGAGCAGTTCTTC. Protein product: CAISEAGPNEQFF. The V and J genes are TRBV10-3 and TRBJ2-1, with D hard to call. Germline-derived CDR1 and CDR2 are ENHRY and SYGVKD. Trimming shortened V by 2 bases and J by 7 bases, and 9 bases separated the two germline ends. The CDR3 covers 13 residues.

In its sample, this clone was seen a few times. The genes are TRBV6-5 and TRBJ2-7, with 8 bases that match TRBD1. Germline V gives CDR1 MNHEY, CDR2 SVGAGI. Trimming at V came to 6 bases and at J to 0 bases, leaving 7 bases not matched to a gene. The CDR3 contains 15 residues. This chain's CDR3 is CASSRTGLSSYEQYF. Written as DNA, the CDR3 is TGTGCCAGCAGCAGGACAGGGTTGAGCTCCTACGAGCAGTACTTC.

This clone has only one observation. The genes are TRBV27 and TRBJ1-1, with a possible D match to TRBD1 (5 bases). The CDR3 is made up of 14 amino acids. V lost 6 bases and J 0 bases, leaving 11 bases between the germline ends. Germline-derived CDR1 and CDR2 are MNHEY and SMNVEV (reference sequence). The CDR3 loop is CASRTVLMNTEAFF. The CDR3 region has the DNA TGTGCCAGCAGGACAGTCTTAATGAACACTGAAGCTTTCTTT.

The genes are TRBV6-2 or TRBV6-3 and TRBJ1-2, with 7 bases matching TRBD1. The CDR3 spans 17 residues. Trimming cost V 4 bases and J 8 bases; bases outside gene matches: 19. Germline lookup yields CDR1 MNHEY and CDR2 SVGEGT. CDR3 DNA sequence: TGTGCCAGCAGTTCACCGGAGACAGGGTTTATTTCTAAAGGCTACACCTTC. Residues: CASSSPETGFISKGYTF.

This chain joins TRBV25-1 and TRBJ1-2; 11 bases agree with TRBD1. Losses at the gene ends were 4 bases for V and 8 bases for J; bases not matched to a gene: 6. The CDR3 consists of 14 residues. The V gene's germline CDR1 is MGHDK and CDR2 SYGVNS. CDR3 protein: CASSVGQGALGYTF. The CDR3 region has the DNA TGTGCCAGCAGTGTAGGACAGGGGGCCTTGGGCTACACCTTC.

The chain has TRBV5-6 and TRBJ1-3, with D possibly TRBD1 on 6 matching bases. CDR1 is SGHDT, CDR2 YYEEEE, per germline. CDR3 length: 16 amino acids. V was clipped by 4 bases and J by 0 bases, with 14 bases between them. CDR3 sequence reads: CASSGYRANSGNTIYF. CDR3 nucleotide sequence: TGTGCCAGCAGCGGCTACAGGGCAAACTCTGGAAACACCATATATTTT.

This chain joins TRBV2 and TRBJ2-1; 7 bases map to TRBD2. V was clipped by 8 bases and J by 6 bases; unmatched bases: 4. The CDR3 covers 12 residues. In germline, CDR1 is SNHLY, CDR2 FYNNEI. The CDR3, as DNA: TGTGCCAGCGGGAGGGGAACCAATGAGCAGTTCTTC. Translated: CASGRGTNEQFF.

The rearrangement joins TRBV5-6 to TRBJ2-3; tentatively, D is TRBD1 (6 bases). The CDR3 totals 13 residues. Trimming stripped 5 bases from V and 5 bases from J, with 12 bases between. CDR1 SGHDT and CDR2 YYEEEE come from the germline V gene. Here the CDR3 DNA reads TGTGCCAGCAGAAGACAGGCTGGAGATACGCAGTATTTT. Amino acids: CASRRQAGDTQYF.

J is TRBJ2-5 and V is TRBV6-1; possibly TRBD2 for D (6 bases). Looked up from germline, CDR1 is MNHNS and CDR2 is SASEGT. This CDR3 spans 14 amino acids. V was shortened by 1 base and J by 5 bases, with 11 bases between the two germline ends. In nucleotides, the CDR3 is TGTGCCAGCAGTGAAGGGGGGGTCCGGGAGACCCAGTACTTC. It encodes CASSEGGVRETQYF.

The rearrangement uses TRBV11-2 and TRBJ2-1; 9 bases are a match to TRBD2. The CDR3 runs 15 residues. Germline-derived CDR1 and CDR2 are SGHAT and FQNNGV. The ends lost 6 bases at V and 0 bases at J; junction bases unmatched: 3. DNA of the CDR3: TGTGCCAGCAGAGTTAGCGGGGGCTCCTACAATGAGCAGTTCTTC. Its protein product is CASRVSGGSYNEQFF. The full variable domain, completed using reference TRBV11-2 and TRBJ2-1, is EAGVAQSPRYKIIEKRQSVAFWCNPISGHATLYWYQQILGQGPKLLIQFQNNGVVDDSQLPKDRFSAERLKGVDSTLKIQPAKLEDSAVYLCASRVSGGSYNEQFFGPGTRLTVL.

This clone was counted a single time. The chain employs TRBV28 and TRBJ1-2; 7 bases agree with TRBD1. The germline CDR1 and CDR2 sequences are MDHEN and SYDVKM. The CDR3 totals 14 residues. J was trimmed by 6 bases and V by 3 bases; bases with no gene match: 7. CDR3 sequence: CASSFDRAPHGYTF. In nucleotides, the CDR3 is TGTGCCAGCAGTTTCGACAGGGCCCCCCATGGCTACACCTTC.